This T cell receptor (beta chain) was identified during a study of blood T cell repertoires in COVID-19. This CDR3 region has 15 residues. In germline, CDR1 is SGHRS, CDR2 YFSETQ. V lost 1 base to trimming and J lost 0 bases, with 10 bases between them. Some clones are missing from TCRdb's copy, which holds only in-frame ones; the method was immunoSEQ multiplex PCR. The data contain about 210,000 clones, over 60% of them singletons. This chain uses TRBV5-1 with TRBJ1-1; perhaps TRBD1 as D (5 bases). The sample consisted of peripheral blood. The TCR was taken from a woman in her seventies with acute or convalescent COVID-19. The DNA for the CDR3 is TGCGCCAGCAGCTTGTCTGGGGGGGTGAACACTGAAGCTTTCTTT. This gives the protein CASSLSGGVNTEAFF. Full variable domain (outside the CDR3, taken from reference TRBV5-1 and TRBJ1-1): KAGVTQTPRYLIKTRGQQVTLSCSPISGHRSVSWYQQTPGQGLQFLFEYFSETQRNKGNFPGRFSGRQFSNSRSEMNVSTLELGDSALYLCASSLSGGVNTEAFFGQGTRLTVV.